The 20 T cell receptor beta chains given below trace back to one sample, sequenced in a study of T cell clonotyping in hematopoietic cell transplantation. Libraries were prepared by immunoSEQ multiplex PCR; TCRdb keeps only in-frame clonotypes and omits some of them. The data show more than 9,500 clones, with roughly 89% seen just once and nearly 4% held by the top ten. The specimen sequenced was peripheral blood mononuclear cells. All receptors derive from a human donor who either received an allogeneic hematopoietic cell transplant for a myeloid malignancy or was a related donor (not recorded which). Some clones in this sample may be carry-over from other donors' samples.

CDR3 in DNA: TGTGCCATCAGTGACTCGGGGGGGGAAGCTTTCTTT. Protein sequence: CAISDSGGEAFF. The chain recombines TRBV10-3 with TRBJ1-1; weak D call: TRBD1 (5 bases). The CDR3 sequence is 12 residues long. V shed 3 bases and J shed 8 bases, with 10 bases lying between them. Germline CDR1 reads ENHRY; CDR2 reads SYGVKD.

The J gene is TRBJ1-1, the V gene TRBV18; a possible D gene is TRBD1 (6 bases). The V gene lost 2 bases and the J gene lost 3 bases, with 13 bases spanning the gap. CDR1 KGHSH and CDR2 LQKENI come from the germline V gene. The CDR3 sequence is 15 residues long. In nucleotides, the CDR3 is TGTGCCAGCTCACCAGGGGGGGCCTGGGACACTGAAGCTTTCTTT. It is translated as CASSPGGAWDTEAFF. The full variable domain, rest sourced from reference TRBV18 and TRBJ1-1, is NAGVMQNPRHLVRRRGQEARLRCSPMKGHSHVYWYRQLPEEGLKFMVYLQKENIIDESGMPKERFSAEFPKEGPSILRIQQVVRGDSAAYFCASSPGGAWDTEAFFGQGTRLTVV.

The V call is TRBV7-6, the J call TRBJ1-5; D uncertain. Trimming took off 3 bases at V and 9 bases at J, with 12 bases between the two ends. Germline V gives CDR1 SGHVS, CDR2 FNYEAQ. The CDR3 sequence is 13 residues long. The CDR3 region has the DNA TGTGCCAGCAGCTTCTCCTCCCTTACGCCCCAGCATTTT. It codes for CASSFSSLTPQHF.

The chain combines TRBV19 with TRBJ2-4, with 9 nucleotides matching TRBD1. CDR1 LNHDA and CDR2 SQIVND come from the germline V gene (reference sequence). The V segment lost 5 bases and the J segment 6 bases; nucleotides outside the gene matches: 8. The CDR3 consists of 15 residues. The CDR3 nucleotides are TGTGCCAGTAGTCGCGGGACAGGGTGGGGAAACATTCAGTACTTC. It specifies CASSRGTGWGNIQYF.

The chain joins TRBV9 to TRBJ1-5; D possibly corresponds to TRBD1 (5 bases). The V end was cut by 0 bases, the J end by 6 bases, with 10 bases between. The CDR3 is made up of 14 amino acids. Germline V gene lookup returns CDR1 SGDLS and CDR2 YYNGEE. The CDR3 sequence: CASSVDGAGQPQHF. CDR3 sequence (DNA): TGTGCCAGCAGCGTAGACGGGGCGGGTCAGCCCCAGCATTTT.

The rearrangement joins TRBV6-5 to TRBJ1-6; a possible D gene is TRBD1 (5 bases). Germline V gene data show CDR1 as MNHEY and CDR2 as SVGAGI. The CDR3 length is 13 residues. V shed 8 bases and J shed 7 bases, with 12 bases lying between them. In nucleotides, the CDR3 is TGTGCCAGCTCCGAGGGGACGAATTCACCCCTCCACTTT. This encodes CASSEGTNSPLHF.

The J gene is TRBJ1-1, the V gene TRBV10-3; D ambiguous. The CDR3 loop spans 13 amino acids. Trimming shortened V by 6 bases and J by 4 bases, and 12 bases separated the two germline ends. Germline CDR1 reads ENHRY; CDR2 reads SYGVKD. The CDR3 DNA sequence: TGTGCCATCAGCGGGTCGGCGGGCACTGAAGCTTTCTTT. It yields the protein CAISGSAGTEAFF.

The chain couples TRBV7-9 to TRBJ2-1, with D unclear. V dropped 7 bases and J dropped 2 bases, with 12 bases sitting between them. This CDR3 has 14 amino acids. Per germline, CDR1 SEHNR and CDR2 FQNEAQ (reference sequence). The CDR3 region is CASTSFEAYNEQFF. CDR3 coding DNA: TGTGCCAGCACCAGTTTCGAGGCCTACAATGAGCAGTTCTTC. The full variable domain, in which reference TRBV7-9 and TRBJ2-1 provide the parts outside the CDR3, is DTGVSQNPRHKITKRGQNVTFRCDPISEHNRLYWYRQTLGQGPEFLTYFQNEAQLEKSRLLSDRFSAERPKGSFSTLEIQRTEQGDSAMYLCASTSFEAYNEQFFGPGTRLTVL.

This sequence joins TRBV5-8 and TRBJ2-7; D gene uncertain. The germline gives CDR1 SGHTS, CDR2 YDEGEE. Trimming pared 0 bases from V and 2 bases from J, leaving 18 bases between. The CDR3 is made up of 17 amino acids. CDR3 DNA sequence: TGTGCCAGCAGCTTGGTGGCTCGGCGGTCCCGTGCCTACGAGCAGTACTTC. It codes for CASSLVARRSRAYEQYF.

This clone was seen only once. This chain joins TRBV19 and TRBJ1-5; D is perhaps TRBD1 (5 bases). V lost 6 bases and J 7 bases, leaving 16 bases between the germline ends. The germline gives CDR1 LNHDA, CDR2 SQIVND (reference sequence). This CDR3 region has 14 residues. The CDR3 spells CASSLQGPRQPQHF. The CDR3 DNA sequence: TGTGCCAGTAGCCTTCAGGGACCGCGGCAGCCCCAGCATTTT.

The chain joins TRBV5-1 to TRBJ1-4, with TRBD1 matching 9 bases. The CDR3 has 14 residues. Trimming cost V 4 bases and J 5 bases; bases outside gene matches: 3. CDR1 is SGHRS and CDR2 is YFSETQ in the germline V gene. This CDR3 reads CASSQGQGNEKLFF. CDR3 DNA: TGCGCCAGCAGCCAAGGACAGGGGAATGAAAAACTGTTTTTT.

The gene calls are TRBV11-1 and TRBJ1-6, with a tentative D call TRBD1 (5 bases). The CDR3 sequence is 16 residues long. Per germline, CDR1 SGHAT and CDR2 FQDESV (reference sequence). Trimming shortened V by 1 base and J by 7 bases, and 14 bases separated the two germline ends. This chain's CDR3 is CASSLEGRTYNSPLHF. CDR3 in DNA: TGTGCCAGCAGCTTAGAGGGGCGGACATACAATTCACCCCTCCACTTT.

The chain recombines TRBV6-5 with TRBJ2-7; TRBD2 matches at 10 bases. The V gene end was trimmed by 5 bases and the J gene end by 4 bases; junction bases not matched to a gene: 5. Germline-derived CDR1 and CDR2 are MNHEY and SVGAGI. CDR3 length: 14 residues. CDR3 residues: CASSPSGGLYEQYF. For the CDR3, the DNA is TGTGCCAGCAGTCCTAGCGGGGGCCTGTACGAGCAGTACTTC.

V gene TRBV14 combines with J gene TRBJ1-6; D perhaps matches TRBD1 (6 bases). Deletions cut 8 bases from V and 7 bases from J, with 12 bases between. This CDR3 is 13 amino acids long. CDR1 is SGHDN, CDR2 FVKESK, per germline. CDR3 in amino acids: CASSWQGNSPLHF. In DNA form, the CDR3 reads TGTGCCAGCTCTTGGCAGGGGAATTCACCCCTCCACTTT.

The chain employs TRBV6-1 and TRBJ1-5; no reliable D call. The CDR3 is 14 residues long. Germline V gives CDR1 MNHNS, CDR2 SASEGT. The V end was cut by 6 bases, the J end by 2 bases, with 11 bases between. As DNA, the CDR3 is TGTGCCAGCAGCGGAGTTGATGGCAATCAGCCCCAGCATTTT. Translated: CASSGVDGNQPQHF.

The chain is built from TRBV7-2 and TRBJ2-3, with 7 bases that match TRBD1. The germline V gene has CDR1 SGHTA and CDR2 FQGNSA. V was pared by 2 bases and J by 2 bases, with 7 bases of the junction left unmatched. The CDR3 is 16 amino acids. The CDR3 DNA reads TGTGCCAGCAGCTTACCCTGGGACAGAGTCACAGATACGCAGTATTTT. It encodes CASSLPWDRVTDTQYF.

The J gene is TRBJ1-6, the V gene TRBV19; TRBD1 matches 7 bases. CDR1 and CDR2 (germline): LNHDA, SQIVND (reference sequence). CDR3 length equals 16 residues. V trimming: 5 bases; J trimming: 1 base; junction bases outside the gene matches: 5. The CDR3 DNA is TGTGCCAGTAGTCTCACAGGGGCATCCTATAATTCACCCCTCCACTTT. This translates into CASSLTGASYNSPLHF.

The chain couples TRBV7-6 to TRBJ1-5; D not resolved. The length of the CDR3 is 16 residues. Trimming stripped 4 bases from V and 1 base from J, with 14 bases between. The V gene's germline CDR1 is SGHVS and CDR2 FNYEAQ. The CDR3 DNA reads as TGTGCCAGCAGCTCCGACGGGCGAGGAAGCAATCAGCCCCAGCATTTT. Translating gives CASSSDGRGSNQPQHF.

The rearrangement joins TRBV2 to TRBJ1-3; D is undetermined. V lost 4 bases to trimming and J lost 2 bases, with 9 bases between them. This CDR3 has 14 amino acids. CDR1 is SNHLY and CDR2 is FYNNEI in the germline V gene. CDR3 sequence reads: CASSGSEAGNTIYF. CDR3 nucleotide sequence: TGTGCCAGCAGTGGTTCGGAGGCTGGAAACACCATATATTTT. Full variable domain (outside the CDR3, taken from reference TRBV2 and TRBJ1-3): EPEVTQTPSHQVTQMGQEVILRCVPISNHLYFYWYRQILGQKVEFLVSFYNNEISEKSEIFDDQFSVERPDGSNFTLKIRSTKLEDSAMYFCASSGSEAGNTIYFGEGSWLTVV.

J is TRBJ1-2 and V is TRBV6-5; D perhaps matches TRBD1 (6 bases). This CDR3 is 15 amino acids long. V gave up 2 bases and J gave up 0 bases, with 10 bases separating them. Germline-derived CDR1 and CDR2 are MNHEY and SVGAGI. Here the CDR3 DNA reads TGTGCCAGCAGTTACCGGACAGTAACTAACTATGGCTACACCTTC. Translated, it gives CASSYRTVTNYGYTF.